This section outlines one T cell receptor beta chain sequence together with its context. Antigen specificity is unknown. The data originate from a study of T-cell memory formation after mild COVID-19. Findings and limits, study-wide: Clones that contracted from day 15 to 85 were balanced CD4/CD8, while later expanders leaned CD4+.

TCRdb used MiXCR to reprocess the 5' RACE reads, holding one entry per CDR3 protein. The repertoire holds 130,000 to 150,000 distinct CDR3 sequences, 19% seen once, with over 2% in the top ten. The CDR3 has 15 amino acids. The germline gives CDR1 SEHNR, CDR2 FQNEAQ (reference sequence). V lost 5 bases, J lost 4 bases, and 4 bases stayed unmatched. Sequenced input: PBMCs or a T cell subset sorted from them (not recorded which). The chain carries TRBV7-9 and TRBJ2-1; 11 bases agree with TRBD2. This clonotype originated in an adult woman who had mild COVID-19 (a few samples of this study predate the infection). Cell type and time point are not known. In DNA, the CDR3 is TGTGCCAGCAGCAAAGGGACTAGCGGATACAATGAGCAGTTCTTC. As protein: CASSKGTSGYNEQFF.